This T cell receptor beta chain was found in a study of shared clonotypes between healthy human individuals. Naive CD8 cells lacked CD45RO and underwent positive selection for CCR7, leaving out terminally differentiated effector memory CD45RA+ cells. Points on this clone: Distinct nucleotide sequences in the sample also encode this CDR3.

The V end lost 0 bases, the J end lost 5 bases, and 11 bases lay between the germline ends. CDR3 length: 14 residues. Germline V CDR1 and CDR2: SGDLS, YYNGEE. Produced via immunoSEQ multiplex PCR; TCRdb's table is partial and in-frame only. The data hold about 2 million clones, with about 95% observed a single time. The specimen was naive CD8+ T cells sorted from blood. The V call is TRBV9, the J call TRBJ1-2, with D perhaps TRBD1 (5 bases). The clonotype comes from a young man in good health. The CDR3 DNA sequence: TGTGCCAGCAGCGTAGGGGGAGGGGAATATGGCTACACCTTC. This sequence encodes CASSVGGGEYGYTF.